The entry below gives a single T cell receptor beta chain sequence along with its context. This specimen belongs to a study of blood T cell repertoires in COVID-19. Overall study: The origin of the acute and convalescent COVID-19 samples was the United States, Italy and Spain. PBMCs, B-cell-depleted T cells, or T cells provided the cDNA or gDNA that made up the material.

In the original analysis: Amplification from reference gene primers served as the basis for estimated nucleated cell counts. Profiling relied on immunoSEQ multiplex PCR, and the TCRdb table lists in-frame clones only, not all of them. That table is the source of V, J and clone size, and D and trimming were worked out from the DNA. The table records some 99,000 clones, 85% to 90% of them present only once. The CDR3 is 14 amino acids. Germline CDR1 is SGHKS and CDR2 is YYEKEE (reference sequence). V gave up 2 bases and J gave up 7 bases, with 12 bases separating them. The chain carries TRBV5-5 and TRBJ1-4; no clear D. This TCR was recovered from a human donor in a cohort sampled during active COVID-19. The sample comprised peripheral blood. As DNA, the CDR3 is TGTGCCAGCAGCTTTGGGGTTCGGGGTGAAAAACTGTTTTTT. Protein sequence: CASSFGVRGEKLFF.